This T cell receptor (beta chain) was captured in a study of immune cell composition in non-small cell lung cancer. Findings of the study overall: Squamous lung tumours showed higher top 10 clone scores and clonality than adenocarcinomas. Tumour TCR-beta clonality was not significantly tied to smoking pack-years. Adenocarcinomas with higher top tumour-associated clone frequency had more reactive TILs.

To note about this clone: Its antigen is not identified.

Genomic DNA came from frozen unsorted single-cell suspensions. Libraries were prepared by immunoSEQ multiplex PCR; TCRdb keeps only in-frame clonotypes and omits some of them. Here the sample spans 2,000 to 2,500 clones, around 84% being singletons. Germline V gene sequence: CDR1 MGHRA, CDR2 YSYEKL. The V and J ends lost 0 bases and 6 bases, in that order; junction bases with no gene match: 6. The CDR3 has 16 residues. The sequence derives from a human donor with non-small cell lung cancer. The sequenced sample was lung tumor tissue. The chain joins TRBV4-1 to TRBJ1-4; 8 bases match TRBD1. The CDR3, as DNA: TGCGCCAGCAGCCAAGATCTTGGACAGGGCTATGAAAAACTGTTTTTT. Translation: CASSQDLGQGYEKLFF.